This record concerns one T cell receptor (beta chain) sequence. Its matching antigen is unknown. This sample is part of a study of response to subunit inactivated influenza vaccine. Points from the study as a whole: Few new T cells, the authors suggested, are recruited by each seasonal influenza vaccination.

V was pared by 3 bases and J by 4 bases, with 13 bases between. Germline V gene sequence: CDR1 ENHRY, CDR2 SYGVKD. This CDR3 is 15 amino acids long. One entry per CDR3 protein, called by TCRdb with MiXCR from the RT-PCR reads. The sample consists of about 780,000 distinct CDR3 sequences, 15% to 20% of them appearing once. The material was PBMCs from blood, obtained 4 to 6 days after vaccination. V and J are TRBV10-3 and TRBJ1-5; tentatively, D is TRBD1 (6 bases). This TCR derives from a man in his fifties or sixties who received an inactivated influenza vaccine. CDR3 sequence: CAISDQKGVNQPQHF. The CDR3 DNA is TGTGCCATCAGTGACCAGAAGGGGGTGAATCAGCCCCAGCATTTT.